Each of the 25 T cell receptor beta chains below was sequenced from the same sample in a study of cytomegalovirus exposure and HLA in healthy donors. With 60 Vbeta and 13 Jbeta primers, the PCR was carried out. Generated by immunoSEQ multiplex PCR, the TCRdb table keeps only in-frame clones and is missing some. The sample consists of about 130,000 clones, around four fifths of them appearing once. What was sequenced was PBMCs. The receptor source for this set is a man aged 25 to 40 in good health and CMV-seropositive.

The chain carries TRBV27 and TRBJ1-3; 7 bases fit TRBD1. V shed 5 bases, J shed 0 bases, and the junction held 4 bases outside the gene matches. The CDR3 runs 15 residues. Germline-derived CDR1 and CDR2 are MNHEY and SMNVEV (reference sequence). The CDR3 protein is CASSPGQSSGNTIYF. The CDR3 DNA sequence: TGTGCCAGCAGTCCGGGACAGAGCTCTGGAAACACCATATATTTT.

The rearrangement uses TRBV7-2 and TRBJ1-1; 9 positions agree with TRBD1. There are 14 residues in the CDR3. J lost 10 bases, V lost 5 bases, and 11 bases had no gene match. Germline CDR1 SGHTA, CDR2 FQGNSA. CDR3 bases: TGTGCCAGCAGCCTTGGACAGGGGTTAGTGGGAGCTTTCTTT. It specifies CASSLGQGLVGAFF.

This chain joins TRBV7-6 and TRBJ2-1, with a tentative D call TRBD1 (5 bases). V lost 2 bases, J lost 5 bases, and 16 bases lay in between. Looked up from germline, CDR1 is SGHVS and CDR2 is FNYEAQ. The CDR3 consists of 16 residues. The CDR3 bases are TGTGCCAGCAGCTTATCTTTTCGCGGCAGGGACAATGAGCAGTTCTTC. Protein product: CASSLSFRGRDNEQFF.

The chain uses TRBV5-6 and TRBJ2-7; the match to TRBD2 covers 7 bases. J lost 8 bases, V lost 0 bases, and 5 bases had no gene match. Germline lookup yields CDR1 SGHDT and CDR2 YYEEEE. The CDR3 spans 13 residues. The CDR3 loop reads CASSLVMGGKQYF. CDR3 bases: TGTGCCAGCAGCTTGGTAATGGGGGGGAAGCAGTACTTC.

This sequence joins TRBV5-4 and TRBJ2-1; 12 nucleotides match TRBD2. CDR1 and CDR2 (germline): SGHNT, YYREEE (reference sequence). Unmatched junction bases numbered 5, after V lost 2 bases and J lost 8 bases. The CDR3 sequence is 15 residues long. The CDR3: CASSFRTSGMDEQFF. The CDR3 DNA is TGTGCCAGCAGCTTCCGGACTAGCGGGATGGATGAGCAGTTCTTC.

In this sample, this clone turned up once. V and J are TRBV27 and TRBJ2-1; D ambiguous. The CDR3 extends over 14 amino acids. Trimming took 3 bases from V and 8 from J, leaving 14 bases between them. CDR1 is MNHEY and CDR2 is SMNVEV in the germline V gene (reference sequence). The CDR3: CASSFLVELHEQFF. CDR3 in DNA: TGTGCCAGCAGTTTTCTAGTCGAGTTGCATGAGCAGTTCTTC.

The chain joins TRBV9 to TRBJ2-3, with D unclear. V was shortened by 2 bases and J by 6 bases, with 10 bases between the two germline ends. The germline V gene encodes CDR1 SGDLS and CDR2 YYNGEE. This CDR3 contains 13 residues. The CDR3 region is CASSVYARDTQYF. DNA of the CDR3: TGTGCCAGCAGCGTCTACGCCAGGGATACGCAGTATTTT. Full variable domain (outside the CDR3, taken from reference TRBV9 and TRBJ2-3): DSGVTQTPKHLITATGQRVTLRCSPRSGDLSVYWYQQSLDQGLQFLIQYYNGEERAKGNILERFSAQQFPDLHSELNLSSLELGDSALYFCASSVYARDTQYFGPGTRLTVL.

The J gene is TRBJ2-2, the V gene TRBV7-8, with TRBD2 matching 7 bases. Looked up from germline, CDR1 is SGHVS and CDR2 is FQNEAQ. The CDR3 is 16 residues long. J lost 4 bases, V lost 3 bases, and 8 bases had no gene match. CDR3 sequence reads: CASSFSRGGPTGELFF. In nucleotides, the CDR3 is TGTGCCAGCAGCTTTTCACGGGGAGGGCCCACCGGGGAGCTGTTTTTT.

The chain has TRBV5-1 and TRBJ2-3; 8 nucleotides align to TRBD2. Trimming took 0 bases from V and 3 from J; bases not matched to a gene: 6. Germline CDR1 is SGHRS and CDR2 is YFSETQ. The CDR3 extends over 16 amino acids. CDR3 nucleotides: TGCGCCAGCAGCTTGGGGACTAGCAAGGGGACAGATACGCAGTATTTT. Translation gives CASSLGTSKGTDTQYF.

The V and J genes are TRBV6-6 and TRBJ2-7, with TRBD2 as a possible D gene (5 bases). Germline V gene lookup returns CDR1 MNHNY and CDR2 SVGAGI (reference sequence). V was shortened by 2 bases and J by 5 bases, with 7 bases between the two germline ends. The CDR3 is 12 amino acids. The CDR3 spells CASSYLGDEQYF. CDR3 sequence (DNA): TGTGCCAGCAGTTACCTGGGAGACGAGCAGTACTTC.

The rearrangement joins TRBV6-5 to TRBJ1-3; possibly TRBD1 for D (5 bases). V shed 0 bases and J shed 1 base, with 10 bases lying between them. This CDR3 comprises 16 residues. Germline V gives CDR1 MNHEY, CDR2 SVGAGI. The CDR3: CASSYSRRGSGNTIYF. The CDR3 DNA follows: TGTGCCAGCAGTTACTCGAGAAGGGGTTCTGGAAACACCATATATTTT.

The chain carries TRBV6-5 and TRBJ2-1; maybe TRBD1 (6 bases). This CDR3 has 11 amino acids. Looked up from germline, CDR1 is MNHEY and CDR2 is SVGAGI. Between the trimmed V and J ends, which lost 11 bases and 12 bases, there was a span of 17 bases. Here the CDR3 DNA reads TGTGCCGTAAAGGGGGAGTTAGTGCAGTTCTTC. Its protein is CAVKGELVQFF.

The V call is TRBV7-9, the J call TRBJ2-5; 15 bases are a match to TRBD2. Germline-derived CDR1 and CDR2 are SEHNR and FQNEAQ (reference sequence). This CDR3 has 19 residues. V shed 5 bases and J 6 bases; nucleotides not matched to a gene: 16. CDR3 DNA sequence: TGTGCCAGCAGCCCTAGTATGGGGACTAGCGGGAGGATAGTAAAGACCCAGTACTTC. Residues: CASSPSMGTSGRIVKTQYF.

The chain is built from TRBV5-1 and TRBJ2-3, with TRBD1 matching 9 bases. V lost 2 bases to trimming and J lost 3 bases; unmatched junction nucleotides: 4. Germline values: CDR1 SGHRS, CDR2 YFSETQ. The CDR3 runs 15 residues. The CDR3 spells CASSFGQGRTDTQYF. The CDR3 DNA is TGCGCCAGCAGCTTTGGACAGGGGCGAACAGATACGCAGTATTTT.

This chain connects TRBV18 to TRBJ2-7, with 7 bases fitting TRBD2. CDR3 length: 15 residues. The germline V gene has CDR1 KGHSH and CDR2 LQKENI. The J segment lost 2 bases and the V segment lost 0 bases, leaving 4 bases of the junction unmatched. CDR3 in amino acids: CASSPPTSYTYEQYF. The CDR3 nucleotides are TGTGCCAGCTCACCACCGACTAGCTATACCTACGAGCAGTACTTC.

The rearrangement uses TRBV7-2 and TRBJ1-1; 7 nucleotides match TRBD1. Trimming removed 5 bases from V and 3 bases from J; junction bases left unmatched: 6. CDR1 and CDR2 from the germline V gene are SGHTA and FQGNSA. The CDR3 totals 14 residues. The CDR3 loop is CASSRDRVDTEAFF. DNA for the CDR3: TGTGCCAGCAGCCGTGACAGGGTCGACACTGAAGCTTTCTTT.

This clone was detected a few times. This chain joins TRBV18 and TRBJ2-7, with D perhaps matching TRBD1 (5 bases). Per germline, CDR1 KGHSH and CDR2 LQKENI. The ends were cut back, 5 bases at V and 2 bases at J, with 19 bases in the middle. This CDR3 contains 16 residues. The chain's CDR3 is CASSASSPRGTYEQYF. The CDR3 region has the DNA TGTGCCAGCTCAGCTTCCTCCCCTAGGGGAACCTACGAGCAGTACTTC.

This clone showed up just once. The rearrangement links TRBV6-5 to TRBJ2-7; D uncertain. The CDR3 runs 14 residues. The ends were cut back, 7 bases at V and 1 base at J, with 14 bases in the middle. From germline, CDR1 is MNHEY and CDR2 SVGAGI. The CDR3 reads CASKSEIPSYEQYF. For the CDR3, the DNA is TGTGCCAGCAAGTCCGAGATCCCATCCTACGAGCAGTACTTC.

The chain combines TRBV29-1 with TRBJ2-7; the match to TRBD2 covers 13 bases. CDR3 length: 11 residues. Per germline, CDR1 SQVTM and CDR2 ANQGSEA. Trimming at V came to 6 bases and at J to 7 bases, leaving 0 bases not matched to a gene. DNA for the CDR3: TGCAGCGTGGGACTAGCGGGGGAGCAGTACTTC. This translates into CSVGLAGEQYF.

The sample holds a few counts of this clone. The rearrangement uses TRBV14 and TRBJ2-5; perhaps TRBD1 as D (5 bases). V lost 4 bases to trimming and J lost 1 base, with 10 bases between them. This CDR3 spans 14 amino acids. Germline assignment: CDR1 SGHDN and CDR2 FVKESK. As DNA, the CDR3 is TGTGCCAGCAGCCCCGGACATAGCCAAGAGACCCAGTACTTC. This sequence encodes CASSPGHSQETQYF.

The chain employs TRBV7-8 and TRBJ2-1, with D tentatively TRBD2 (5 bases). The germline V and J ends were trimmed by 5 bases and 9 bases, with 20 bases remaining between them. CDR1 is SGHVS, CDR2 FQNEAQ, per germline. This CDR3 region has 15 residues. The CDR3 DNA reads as TGTGCCAGCAGCGAAACTAGAGGTTTACCACGTGAGCAGTTCTTC. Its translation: CASSETRGLPREQFF.

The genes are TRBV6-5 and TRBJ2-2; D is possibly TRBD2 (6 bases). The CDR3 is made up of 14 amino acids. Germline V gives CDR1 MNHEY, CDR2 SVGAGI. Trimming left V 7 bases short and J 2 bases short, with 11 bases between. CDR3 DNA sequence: TGTGCCAGCACCGTTAGCGGCAACACCGGGGAGCTGTTTTTT. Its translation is CASTVSGNTGELFF.

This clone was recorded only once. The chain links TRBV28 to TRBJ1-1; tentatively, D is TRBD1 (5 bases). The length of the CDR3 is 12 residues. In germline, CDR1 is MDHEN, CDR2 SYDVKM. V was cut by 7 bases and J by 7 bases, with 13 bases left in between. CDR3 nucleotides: TGTGCCAGCACCCCCCTGGGGGGTGAAGCTTTCTTT. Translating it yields CASTPLGGEAFF.

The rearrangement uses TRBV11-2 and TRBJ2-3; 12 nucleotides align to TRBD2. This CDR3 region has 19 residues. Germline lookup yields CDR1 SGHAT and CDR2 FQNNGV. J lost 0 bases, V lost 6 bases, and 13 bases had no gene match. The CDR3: CASSAGTSGYLSSTDTQYF. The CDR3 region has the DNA TGTGCCAGCAGTGCAGGGACTAGCGGGTACCTTTCTAGCACAGATACGCAGTATTTT.

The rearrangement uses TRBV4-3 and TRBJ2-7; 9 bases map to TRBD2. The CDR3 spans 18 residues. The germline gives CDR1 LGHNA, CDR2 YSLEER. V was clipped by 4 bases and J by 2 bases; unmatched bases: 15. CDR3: CASSPGMAASGTTYEQYF. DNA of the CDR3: TGCGCCAGCAGCCCGGGGATGGCGGCTAGCGGGACCACCTACGAGCAGTACTTC.